These 21 T cell receptor beta chains were all obtained from the same sample, sequenced in a study of cytomegalovirus exposure and HLA in healthy donors. PCR involved 60 Vbeta and 13 Jbeta primers. TCRdb's table, derived via immunoSEQ multiplex PCR, lists solely in-frame clones and lacks some. The sample shows around 130,000 clones, around three fifths of them seen only once. Sequences were obtained from PBMCs. The receptors originated from a woman in her 40s in good health and CMV-seropositive.

V gene TRBV6-5 combines with J gene TRBJ2-5; perhaps TRBD1 as D (5 bases). V gave up 2 bases and J gave up 1 base, with 8 bases separating them. This CDR3 region has 14 residues. Germline lookup yields CDR1 MNHEY and CDR2 SVGAGI. CDR3 DNA sequence: TGTGCCAGCAGTTACGGCCAGGGCCAAGAGACCCAGTACTTC. Its translation: CASSYGQGQETQYF.

In this sample, this clone turned up a few times. The chain carries TRBV18 and TRBJ2-2; D might be TRBD1 (6 bases). Germline lookup yields CDR1 KGHSH and CDR2 LQKENI. This CDR3 has 19 amino acids. Trimming removed 2 bases at V and 1 base at J, with 20 bases between. CDR3 in DNA: TGTGCCAGCTCACCAACCACATCGAGGGGGTTCGGGAACACCGGGGAGCTGTTTTTT. This translates into CASSPTTSRGFGNTGELFF.

The chain uses TRBV4-2 and TRBJ1-1; TRBD1 agrees at 9 bases. This CDR3 region has 16 residues. Germline CDR1 LGHNA, CDR2 YNFKEQ. Trimming cost V 5 bases and J 2 bases; bases outside gene matches: 9. CDR3 residues: CASSGRTGDINTEAFF. CDR3 DNA sequence: TGTGCCAGCAGCGGACGGACAGGGGACATAAACACTGAAGCTTTCTTT.

This clone was counted once. This chain joins TRBV27 and TRBJ2-7; TRBD1 agrees at 8 bases. Germline-derived CDR1 and CDR2 are MNHEY and SMNVEV (reference sequence). The CDR3 length is 13 residues. V lost 6 bases, J lost 6 bases, and 7 bases stayed unmatched. CDR3: CASRDRALAEQYF. The CDR3 DNA reads as TGTGCCAGCAGGGACAGGGCCTTGGCCGAGCAGTACTTC.

The rearrangement links TRBV4-1 to TRBJ2-7; the match to TRBD2 covers 8 bases. Unmatched junction bases numbered 2, after V lost 2 bases and J lost 2 bases. CDR1 MGHRA and CDR2 YSYEKL come from the germline V gene. This CDR3 is 14 amino acids long. The CDR3 nucleotides read TGCGCCAGCAGCCAAACGGGACTAGCCTACGAGCAGTACTTC. It is translated as CASSQTGLAYEQYF.

This chain uses TRBV10-3 with TRBJ2-3, with 10 nucleotides matching TRBD2. The V gene end was trimmed by 3 bases and the J gene end by 6 bases; junction bases not matched to a gene: 9. CDR1 is ENHRY, CDR2 SYGVKD, per germline. There are 16 residues in the CDR3. CDR3 protein: CAISETTSGTSDTQYF. The CDR3 DNA sequence: TGTGCCATCAGTGAAACTACTAGCGGGACGTCTGATACGCAGTATTTT.

V gene TRBV2 combines with J gene TRBJ2-7; TRBD2 matches at 11 bases. The CDR3 has 15 residues. Unmatched junction bases numbered 1, after V lost 1 base and J lost 2 bases. Germline CDR1 is SNHLY and CDR2 is FYNNEI. CDR3 bases: TGTGCCAGCAGTGAAGTAGCGGGAGGGACCTACGAGCAGTACTTC. Protein: CASSEVAGGTYEQYF.

The chain couples TRBV29-1 to TRBJ1-1; the D is unclear. Between the trimmed V and J ends, which lost 4 bases and 5 bases, there was a span of 11 bases. Germline V gene sequence: CDR1 SQVTM, CDR2 ANQGSEA. The CDR3 length is 12 residues. CDR3 residues: CSVAPVGTEAFF. The CDR3 DNA is TGCAGCGTTGCCCCCGTCGGTACTGAAGCTTTCTTT.

This chain joins TRBV11-2 and TRBJ2-1; 7 nucleotides match TRBD2. The CDR3 contains 14 residues. After removal of 4 bases from V and 6 bases from J, the junction contained 6 bases not matched to a gene. Germline CDR1 is SGHAT and CDR2 is FQNNGV. CDR3 protein: CASSSGLVTNEQFF. CDR3 DNA: TGTGCCAGCAGCTCCGGACTAGTAACCAATGAGCAGTTCTTC.

In its sample, this clone was seen a few times. The chain recombines TRBV14 with TRBJ2-5, with D unclear. The germline V gene has CDR1 SGHDN and CDR2 FVKESK. The germline V and J ends were trimmed by 0 bases and 4 bases, with 12 bases remaining between them. The CDR3 contains 15 residues. CDR3 sequence reads: CASSQDSAIRETQYF. The CDR3 DNA sequence: TGTGCCAGCAGCCAAGACTCCGCGATTCGAGAGACCCAGTACTTC.

The chain is built from TRBV5-1 and TRBJ1-1; D might be TRBD1 (5 bases). Between the trimmed V and J ends, which lost 7 bases and 1 base, there was a span of 23 bases. The CDR3 totals 17 residues. Germline CDR1 reads SGHRS; CDR2 reads YFSETQ. CDR3: CASLRGPSTERNTEAFF. In nucleotides, the CDR3 is TGCGCCAGCCTCCGCGGCCCGTCGACAGAGAGGAACACTGAAGCTTTCTTT.

J is TRBJ2-7 and V is TRBV5-5; weak D call: TRBD1 (6 bases). Deletions cut 0 bases from V and 2 bases from J, with 9 bases between. The CDR3 contains 14 residues. Germline assignment: CDR1 SGHKS and CDR2 YYEKEE (reference sequence). CDR3 in DNA: TGTGCCAGCAGCTTGGGGGACACTCCCTACGAGCAGTACTTC. It encodes CASSLGDTPYEQYF.

The chain carries TRBV27 and TRBJ2-2; TRBD2 matches at 7 bases. The ends lost 3 bases at V and 6 bases at J; junction bases unmatched: 10. CDR1 and CDR2 from the germline V gene are MNHEY and SMNVEV (reference sequence). This CDR3 comprises 16 residues. In nucleotides, the CDR3 is TGTGCCAGCAGTTTTGAGGCGGGAGCCCCATCCGGGGAGCTGTTTTTT. It specifies CASSFEAGAPSGELFF.

About this clone: Other DNA sequences of this sample code for an identical CDR3. The chain links TRBV15 to TRBJ2-7; a possible D gene is TRBD1 (5 bases). The CDR3 contains 15 residues. The V gene lost 1 base and the J gene lost 6 bases, with 16 bases spanning the gap. Germline values: CDR1 LNHNV, CDR2 YYDKDF (reference sequence). The CDR3 reads CATSRGLDNLLEQYF. The CDR3 coding sequence is TGTGCCACCAGCAGAGGATTGGACAACCTCCTCGAGCAGTACTTC. The whole variable domain, filled in from reference TRBV15 and TRBJ2-7, reads DAMVIQNPRYQVTQFGKPVTLSCSQTLNHNVMYWYQQKSSQAPKLLFHYYDKDFNNEADTPDNFQSRRPNTSFCFLDIRSPGLGDTAMYLCATSRGLDNLLEQYFGPGTRLTVT.

This clone appeared a few times. The V gene is TRBV10-1, the J gene TRBJ2-1; 14 bases are shared with TRBD2. The CDR3 length is 16 residues. Germline V gene sequence: CDR1 WNHNN, CDR2 SYGVQD (reference sequence). With 4 bases clipped from V and 7 bases from J, the junction kept 6 bases outside the gene matches. The CDR3 spells CASSGPGLAGGNEQFF. The CDR3 nucleotides read TGCGCCAGCAGTGGGCCCGGACTAGCGGGAGGTAATGAGCAGTTCTTC.

This rearrangement joins TRBV15 to TRBJ1-5, with TRBD1 identical over 7 bases. From germline, CDR1 is LNHNV and CDR2 YYDKDF (reference sequence). The trim removed 5 bases at V and 5 bases at J, leaving 3 bases unmatched. The length of the CDR3 is 13 residues. The CDR3 loop is CATSATGDQPQHF. The CDR3 nucleotides are TGTGCCACCAGCGCAACAGGGGATCAGCCCCAGCATTTT.

The gene calls are TRBV28 and TRBJ1-1; the D gene is possibly TRBD1 (5 bases). V was clipped by 5 bases and J by 5 bases, with 15 bases between them. The CDR3 loop spans 14 amino acids. Germline CDR1 reads MDHEN; CDR2 reads SYDVKM. This CDR3 is CASSGAGTRTEAFF. CDR3 sequence (DNA): TGTGCCAGCAGTGGCGCAGGGACTCGGACTGAAGCTTTCTTT.

This clone was counted between two and nine times. V usage is TRBV19 and J usage is TRBJ1-3; a possible D gene is TRBD1 (6 bases). Trimming pared 2 bases from V and 0 bases from J, leaving 14 bases between. The length of the CDR3 is 17 residues. The germline V gene has CDR1 LNHDA and CDR2 SQIVND (reference sequence). The CDR3 sequence is CASSIRDRPYSGNTIYF. The CDR3 region has the DNA TGTGCCAGTAGTATAAGAGACAGGCCGTACTCTGGAAACACCATATATTTT. Using reference TRBV19 and TRBJ1-3 for the parts outside the CDR3, the full variable domain is DGGITQSPKYLFRKEGQNVTLSCEQNLNHDAMYWYRQDPGQGLRLIYYSQIVNDFQKGDIAEGYSVSREKKESFPLTVTSAQKNPTAFYLCASSIRDRPYSGNTIYFGEGSWLTVV.

This clone appeared once. The chain carries TRBV5-1 and TRBJ2-7, with 7 bases that match TRBD1. CDR3 length: 14 amino acids. V shed 0 bases, J shed 4 bases, and the junction held 4 bases outside the gene matches. Germline V lookup: CDR1 SGHRS, CDR2 YFSETQ. The CDR3 loop reads CASSLVGQNYEQYF. The CDR3, as DNA: TGCGCCAGCAGCTTGGTGGGACAGAATTACGAGCAGTACTTC.

This chain connects TRBV30 to TRBJ2-3; TRBD2 matches at 12 bases. The CDR3 has 14 amino acids. Germline-derived CDR1 and CDR2 are GTSNPN and SVGIG (reference sequence). After removal of 2 bases from V and 6 bases from J, the junction contained 3 bases not matched to a gene. CDR3 residues: CAWSRTSGADTQYF. Written as DNA, the CDR3 is TGTGCCTGGAGTCGGACTAGCGGGGCGGATACGCAGTATTTT.

Regarding this clone: One end of the junction does not line up with germline, which may come from a read error. This chain uses TRBV11-3 with TRBJ1-2; possibly TRBD1 for D (5 bases). This CDR3 comprises 12 residues. Looked up from germline, CDR1 is SGHNT and CDR2 is YENEEA. In DNA form, the CDR3 reads TGTGCCAGCAGCTTCGACAGCCATGGCTACCCCTTC. Translating gives CASSFDSHGYPF.